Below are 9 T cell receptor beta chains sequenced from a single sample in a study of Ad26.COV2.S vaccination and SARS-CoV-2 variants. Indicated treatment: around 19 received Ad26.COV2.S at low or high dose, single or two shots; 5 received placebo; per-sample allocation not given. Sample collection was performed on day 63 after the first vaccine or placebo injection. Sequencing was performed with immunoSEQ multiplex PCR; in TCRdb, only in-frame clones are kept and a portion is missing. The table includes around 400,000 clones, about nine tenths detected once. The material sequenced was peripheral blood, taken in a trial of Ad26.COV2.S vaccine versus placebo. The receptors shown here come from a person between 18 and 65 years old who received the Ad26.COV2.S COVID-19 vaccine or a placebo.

CDR3: CASSLETGGPYEQYF. DNA of the CDR3: TGTGCCAGCAGCTTAGAAACGGGAGGGCCCTACGAGCAGTACTTC. The chain couples TRBV13 to TRBJ2-7; 8 positions match TRBD2. Germline CDR1 PRHDT, CDR2 FYEKMQ (reference sequence). The CDR3 consists of 15 residues. Trimming cost V 1 base and J 2 bases; bases outside gene matches: 4.

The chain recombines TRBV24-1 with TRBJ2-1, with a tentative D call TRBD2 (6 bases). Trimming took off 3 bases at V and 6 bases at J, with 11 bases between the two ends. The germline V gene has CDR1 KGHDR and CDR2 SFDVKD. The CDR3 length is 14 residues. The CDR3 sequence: CATSDLTSSNEQFF. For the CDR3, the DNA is TGTGCCACCAGTGATCTTACTAGCTCCAATGAGCAGTTCTTC.

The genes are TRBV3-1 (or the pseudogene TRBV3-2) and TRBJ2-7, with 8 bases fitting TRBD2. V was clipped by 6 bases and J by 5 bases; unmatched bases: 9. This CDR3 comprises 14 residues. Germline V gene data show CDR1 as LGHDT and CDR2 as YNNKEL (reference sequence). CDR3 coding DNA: TGTGCCAGCAGTCCGGGCGGGAGGTCCCACGAGCAGTACTTC. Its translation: CASSPGGRSHEQYF.

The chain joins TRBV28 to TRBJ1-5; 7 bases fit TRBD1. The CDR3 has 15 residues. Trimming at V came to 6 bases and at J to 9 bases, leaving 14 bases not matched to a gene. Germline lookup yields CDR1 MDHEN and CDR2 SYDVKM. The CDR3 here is CASSGGQHQVRPQHF. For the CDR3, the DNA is TGTGCCAGCAGCGGGGGACAGCACCAGGTACGGCCCCAGCATTTT.

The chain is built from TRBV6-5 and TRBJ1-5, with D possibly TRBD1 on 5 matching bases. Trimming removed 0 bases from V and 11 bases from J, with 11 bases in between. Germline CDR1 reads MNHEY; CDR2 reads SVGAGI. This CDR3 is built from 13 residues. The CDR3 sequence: CASSYSRGRSQHF. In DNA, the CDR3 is TGTGCCAGCAGTTACTCGCGGGGGAGGTCCCAGCATTTT.

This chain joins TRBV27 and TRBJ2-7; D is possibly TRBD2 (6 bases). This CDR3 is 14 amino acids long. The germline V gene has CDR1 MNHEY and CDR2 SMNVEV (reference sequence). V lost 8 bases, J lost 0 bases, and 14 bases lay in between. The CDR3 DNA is TGTGCCAGCTCCCGTACTAGCTACTCCTACGAGCAGTACTTC. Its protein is CASSRTSYSYEQYF.

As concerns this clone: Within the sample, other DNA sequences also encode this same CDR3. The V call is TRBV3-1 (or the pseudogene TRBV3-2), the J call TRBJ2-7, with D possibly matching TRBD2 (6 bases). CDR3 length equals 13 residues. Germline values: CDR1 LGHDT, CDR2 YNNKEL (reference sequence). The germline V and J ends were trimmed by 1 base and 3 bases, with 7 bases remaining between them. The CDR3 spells CASSQVGGYEQYF. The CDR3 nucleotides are TGTGCCAGCAGCCAAGTGGGGGGCTACGAGCAGTACTTC.

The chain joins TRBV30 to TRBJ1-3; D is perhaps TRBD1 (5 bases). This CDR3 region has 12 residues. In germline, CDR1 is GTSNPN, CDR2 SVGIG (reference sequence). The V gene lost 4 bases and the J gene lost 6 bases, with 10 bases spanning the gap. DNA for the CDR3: TGTGCCTGGACAAACAGGTTAAACACCATATATTTT. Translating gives CAWTNRLNTIYF. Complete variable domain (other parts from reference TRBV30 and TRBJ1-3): SQTIHQWPATLVQPVGSPLSLECTVEGTSNPNLYWYRQAAGRGLQLLFYSVGIGQISSEVPQNLSASRPQDRQFILSSKKLLLSDSGFYLCAWTNRLNTIYFGEGSWLTVV.

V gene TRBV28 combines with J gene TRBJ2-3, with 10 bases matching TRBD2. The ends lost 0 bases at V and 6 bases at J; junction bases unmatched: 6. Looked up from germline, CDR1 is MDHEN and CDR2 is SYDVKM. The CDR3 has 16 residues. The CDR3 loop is CASSLWTSGLRDTQYF. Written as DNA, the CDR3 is TGTGCCAGCAGTTTATGGACTAGCGGGTTGAGGGATACGCAGTATTTT.